The clone carrying this T cell receptor (beta chain) was observed a single time. Its antigen is currently unknown. This record comes from a study of long-term antiretroviral therapy in people with HIV. For the study at large: The study's earliest collections predate the 2015 immediate-ART recommendation by about a decade. Notes on the study in general: Blood specimens, gathered between about 2004 and 2017, were possibly obtained under older ART regimens.

The cryopreserved samples used held roughly 1-10 million PBMC prior to extraction of DNA. The CDR3 has 18 amino acids. CDR1 is SGDLS and CDR2 is YYNGEE in the germline V gene. V was pared by 0 bases and J by 7 bases, with 15 bases of the junction left unmatched. Assay version v3.0 of immunoSEQ was used, and it was run at survey level. What sequencing targeted per sample was about 35,000-55,000 T-cell genomes. Sequencing was performed with immunoSEQ multiplex PCR; in TCRdb, only in-frame clones are kept and a portion is missing. The data contain some 30,000 clones, 85% of them seen just once; the ten biggest clones take up 3.5% to 4.5%.

This sample comprised unsorted PBMCs, obtained approximately 3.5 years after starting antiretroviral therapy. This TCR came from a man younger than 35 with HIV. This rearrangement joins TRBV9 to TRBJ2-1, with 8 bases aligning to TRBD1. The CDR3 DNA is TGTGCCAGCAGCGTAGAGTATCGGGACGACAGGGGCGGGAATGAGCAGTTCTTC. As protein: CASSVEYRDDRGGNEQFF.